This entry describes one T cell receptor (beta chain). The antigen is not known. The source of the sample is a study of CD8+ T cells in alopecia areata. Study-wide background: A 6-month off-drug phase came after tofacitinib, which had lasted 6 to 18 months. Study-wide results and caveats: Normal skin's resident alphabeta T cells are also sequenced in scalp samples. TCR sharing was clearer in mice than between patients, perhaps partly owing to patient HLA diversity.

RNA was isolated and reverse transcribed to cDNA, the sequencing template. Clones were sequenced by immunoSEQ multiplex PCR, and TCRdb holds only the in-frame ones, with some missing. The table lists about 150,000 clones, over 70% of them singletons, with around 16% in the top ten. Germline CDR1 reads SGHRS; CDR2 reads YFSETQ. The CDR3 contains 17 residues. With 4 bases clipped from V and 0 bases from J, the junction kept 5 bases outside the gene matches. The study team obtained lesional scalp punch biopsies and peripheral blood from alopecia areata patients. The chain joins TRBV5-1 to TRBJ2-2; 11 bases are a match to TRBD2. The material sequenced was CD8+ T cells sorted from blood, taken at week 0. The TCR was taken from a human donor with alopecia areata. The chain's CDR3 is CASSPGTSGPNTGELFF. The CDR3 DNA follows: TGCGCCAGCAGCCCAGGGACTAGCGGTCCGAACACCGGGGAGCTGTTTTTT.